These T cell receptor beta chains were read from a single sample in a study of cytotoxic CD8 clonotypes in ibrutinib-treated CLL. TCRdb's copy holds only in-frame clones and misses some; the assay was immunoSEQ multiplex PCR. The sample holds about 300,000 clones; approximately 76% are singletons and the top ten take about 6%. Sequenced here: PBMCs, sampled at disease progression, from a patient treated with ibrutinib. These receptors all stem from a human donor with chronic lymphocytic leukemia. Both conserved end residues are part of each CDR3. A D gene is named only where the DNA matches it firmly. Expanded clones get a size class; other rows say once, few or many, or leave the size out.

cdr3_aa	cdr3_nt	v_call	j_call	clone_size	d_call
CASSQDRGATEQYF	TGCGCCAGCAGCCAAGATCGAGGGGCCACGGAGCAGTACTTC	TRBV4-1	TRBJ2-7	few	NA
CSVETPGQHNTEAFF	TGCAGCGTTGAAACCCCGGGACAGCACAACACTGAAGCTTTCTTT	TRBV29-1	TRBJ1-1	NA	TRBD1
CASSTRRASGGAEQYF	TGTGCCAGCAGCACCCGCCGTGCTAGCGGGGGGGCGGAGCAGTACTTC	TRBV13	TRBJ2-7	NA	TRBD2
CAISESSGLRETQYF	TGTGCCATCAGTGAGTCGTCGGGCCTTCGGGAGACCCAGTACTTC	TRBV10-3	TRBJ2-5	NA	NA
CASSHPQGGYSNQPQHF	TGCGCCAGCAGCCATCCACAAGGGGGATATAGCAATCAGCCCCAGCATTTT	TRBV4-1	TRBJ1-5	NA	NA
CASNSLGKGGTDTQYF	TGTGCCAGCAACTCCTTGGGCAAGGGCGGCACAGATACGCAGTATTTT	TRBV5-6	TRBJ2-3	NA	NA
CASSHRPAPRVEQYF	TGTGCCAGCAGCCATAGACCCGCTCCTAGAGTCGAGCAGTACTTC	TRBV14	TRBJ2-7	NA	NA
CASSYRGDLFEQYF	TGTGCCAGCAGTTACCGCGGGGACCTTTTTGAGCAGTACTTC	TRBV27	TRBJ2-7	NA	NA
CASSMRQGDVAFF	TGTGCCAGTAGTATGAGACAGGGGGACGTAGCTTTCTTT	TRBV19	TRBJ1-1	NA	TRBD1
CASSLEWREGNEQFF	TGTGCCAGCAGCTTAGAGTGGCGGGAAGGAAATGAGCAGTTCTTC	TRBV7-6	TRBJ2-1	once	NA
CASSEEGGNQPQHF	TGTGCCAGCAGTGAAGAAGGGGGCAATCAGCCCCAGCATTTT	TRBV2	TRBJ1-5	few	NA
CASSIGSGNTIYF	TGTGCCAGTAGTATCGGGTCTGGAAACACCATATATTTT	TRBV19	TRBJ1-3	NA	NA
CASSPRGPGNEQFF	TGTGCCAGCTCCCCCAGGGGGCCGGGCAATGAGCAGTTCTTC	TRBV7-9	TRBJ2-1	NA	TRBD1
CASSLVGETPKNIQYF	TGTGCCAGCAGCTTAGTTGGGGAAACTCCCAAAAACATTCAGTACTTC	TRBV7-8	TRBJ2-4	NA	NA
CASSLVSGTGPYSNQPQHF	TGTGCCAGCAGCTTGGTGTCTGGGACAGGCCCATATAGCAATCAGCCCCAGCATTTT	TRBV5-8	TRBJ1-5	NA	TRBD1
CSVVLGGLTDTQYF	TGCAGCGTTGTCTTAGGGGGCCTCACAGATACGCAGTATTTT	TRBV29-1	TRBJ2-3	NA	TRBD1
CASSTGPGQGNYGYTF	TGTGCCAGTAGTACAGGTCCGGGACAGGGGAACTATGGCTACACCTTC	TRBV19	TRBJ1-2	NA	TRBD1
CASRRSGTGTVSGANVLTF	TGTGCCAGCAGAAGATCCGGGACAGGCACTGTTTCTGGGGCCAACGTCCTGACTTTC	TRBV7-8	TRBJ2-6	NA	TRBD1
CASSLSGDMNEQFF	TGCGCCAGCAGCTTATCTGGCGATATGAATGAGCAGTTCTTC	TRBV5-1	TRBJ2-1	NA	NA
CAIRGDGNTGELFF	TGTGCCATCAGGGGGGACGGGAACACCGGGGAGCTGTTTTTT	TRBV10-3	TRBJ2-2	NA	NA
CASSPRTDGNEKLFF	TGTGCCAGCAGCCCACGGACAGACGGTAATGAAAAACTGTTTTTT	TRBV9	TRBJ1-4	NA	NA
CASSKQGAEGYTF	TGTGCCAGCAGTAAACAGGGGGCGGAAGGCTACACCTTC	TRBV6-1	TRBJ1-2	few	TRBD1
CASSPGPVEYGYTF	TGTGCCAGCTCACCAGGGCCAGTTGAGTATGGCTACACCTTC	TRBV18	TRBJ1-2	NA	NA
CASTATVNTEAFF	TGTGCCAGCACGGCAACAGTGAACACTGAAGCTTTCTTT	TRBV2	TRBJ1-1	NA	NA
CSVVGSPWNTGELFF	TGCAGCGTTGTAGGCTCCCCCTGGAACACCGGGGAGCTGTTTTTT	TRBV29-1	TRBJ2-2	NA	NA
CASSQAGTGPSYGYTF	TGCGCCAGCAGCCAGGCAGGGACAGGCCCAAGCTATGGCTACACCTTC	TRBV4-1	TRBJ1-2	few	TRBD1
CSARTQREQYF	TGCAGTGCTAGGACCCAACGCGAGCAGTACTTC	TRBV20-1	TRBJ2-7	NA	NA
CASSYGRRGQETQYF	TGTGCCAGCAGTTACGGGAGGAGGGGCCAAGAGACCCAGTACTTC	TRBV6-5	TRBJ2-5	NA	NA
CASSYSGRVETQYF	TGTGCCAGCAGTTACTCCGGCAGGGTGGAGACCCAGTACTTC	TRBV6-5	TRBJ2-5	once	NA
CASSTTVPGGNTEAFF	TGCGCCAGCAGCACTACGGTCCCCGGGGGGAACACTGAAGCTTTCTTT	TRBV5-1	TRBJ1-1	NA	NA
CASSSPLGPYEQYF	TGTGCCAGCAGTTCCCCCCTAGGTCCTTACGAGCAGTACTTC	TRBV28	TRBJ2-7	NA	NA
CASSPPSVYEQYF	TGTGCCAGCAGCCCCCCGTCCGTCTACGAGCAGTACTTC	TRBV6-1	TRBJ2-7	NA	NA
CASSYSQETQYF	TGTGCCAGCAGCTACAGCCAAGAGACCCAGTACTTC	TRBV7-2	TRBJ2-5	NA	NA
CASSEYLGVSSTDTQYF	TGTGCCAGCAGTGAATACTTAGGGGTATCTAGCACAGATACGCAGTATTTT	TRBV25-1	TRBJ2-3	NA	NA
CASSQVGLSWTGGSPLHF	TGTGCCAGCAGCCAAGTGGGGTTAAGCTGGACAGGGGGCTCACCCCTCCACTTT	TRBV4-2	TRBJ1-6	NA	TRBD1
CASRNLGKGYGYTF	TGTGCCAGCAGGAACCTAGGGAAGGGCTATGGCTACACCTTC	TRBV6-6	TRBJ1-2	NA	NA
CASSPHGGVSETQYF	TGCGCCAGCAGCCCCCACGGGGGCGTCTCGGAGACCCAGTACTTC	TRBV5-1	TRBJ2-5	NA	NA
CASSLVRGSEQYF	TGCGCCAGCAGCTTGGTGCGGGGGTCCGAGCAGTACTTC	TRBV5-1	TRBJ2-7	NA	TRBD2
CASSPLTGASTDTQYF	TGTGCCAGTAGTCCCCTGACAGGAGCCAGCACAGATACGCAGTATTTT	TRBV19	TRBJ2-3	NA	NA
CAIRRDSETYEQYF	TGTGCCATCAGGCGGGACAGTGAAACCTACGAGCAGTACTTC	TRBV10-3	TRBJ2-7	NA	NA
CATSGGGYEQYF	TGTGCCACCAGCGGCGGGGGCTACGAGCAGTACTTC	TRBV15	TRBJ2-7	NA	TRBD2
CASAKPSGGEDYEQYF	TGTGCCAGTGCTAAACCCTCGGGGGGGGAGGACTACGAGCAGTACTTC	TRBV5-4	TRBJ2-7	NA	TRBD2
CASSYEITGGFNEQFF	TGTGCCAGCAGTTATGAGATAACAGGGGGCTTTAATGAGCAGTTCTTC	TRBV6-5	TRBJ2-1	NA	TRBD1
CASSNTDRGWESTEAFF	TGTGCCAGCAGTAATACTGACAGGGGATGGGAGAGCACTGAAGCTTTCTTT	TRBV2	TRBJ1-1	once	TRBD1
CASSWSLSRDSYNEQFF	TGCGCCAGCAGCTGGTCCCTGAGCCGGGACAGCTACAATGAGCAGTTCTTC	TRBV10-2	TRBJ2-1	once	TRBD1
CASSQDLGSGYGYTF	TGCGCCAGCAGCCAAGATCTGGGTTCAGGGTATGGCTACACCTTC	TRBV4-3	TRBJ1-2	NA	NA
CAISARTGSETQYF	TGTGCCATCAGTGCGAGGACAGGTAGTGAGACCCAGTACTTC	TRBV10-3	TRBJ2-5	NA	TRBD1
CASSRGVGTSTDTQYF	TGCGCCAGCAGCCGGGGAGTTGGGACTAGCACAGATACGCAGTATTTT	TRBV5-1	TRBJ2-3	NA	NA